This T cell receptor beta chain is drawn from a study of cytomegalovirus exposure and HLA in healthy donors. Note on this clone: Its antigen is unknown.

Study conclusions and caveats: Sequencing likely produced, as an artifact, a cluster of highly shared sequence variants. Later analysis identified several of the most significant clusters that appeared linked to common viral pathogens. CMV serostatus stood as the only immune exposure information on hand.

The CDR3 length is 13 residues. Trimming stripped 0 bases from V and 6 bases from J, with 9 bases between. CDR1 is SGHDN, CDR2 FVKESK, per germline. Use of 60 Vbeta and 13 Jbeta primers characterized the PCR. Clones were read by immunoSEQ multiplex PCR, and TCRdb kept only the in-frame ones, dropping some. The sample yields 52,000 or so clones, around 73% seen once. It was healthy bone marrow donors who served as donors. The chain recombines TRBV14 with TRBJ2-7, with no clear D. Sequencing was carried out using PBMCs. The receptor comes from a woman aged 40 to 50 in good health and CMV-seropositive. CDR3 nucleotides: TGTGCCAGCAGCCAAGATGTAGTCGGCGAGCAGTACTTC. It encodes CASSQDVVGEQYF.